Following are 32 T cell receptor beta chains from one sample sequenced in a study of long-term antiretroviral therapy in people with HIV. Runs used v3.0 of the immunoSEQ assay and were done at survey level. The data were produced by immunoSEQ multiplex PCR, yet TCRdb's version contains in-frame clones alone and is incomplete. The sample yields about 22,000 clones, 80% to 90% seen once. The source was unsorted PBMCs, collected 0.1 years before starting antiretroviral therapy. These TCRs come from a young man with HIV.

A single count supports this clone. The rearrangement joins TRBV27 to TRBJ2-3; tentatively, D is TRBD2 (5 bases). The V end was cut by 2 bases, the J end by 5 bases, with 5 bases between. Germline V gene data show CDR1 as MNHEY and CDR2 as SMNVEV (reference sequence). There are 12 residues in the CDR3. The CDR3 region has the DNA TGTGCCAGCAGTTTAGAGGGAGATACGCAGTATTTT. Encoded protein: CASSLEGDTQYF.

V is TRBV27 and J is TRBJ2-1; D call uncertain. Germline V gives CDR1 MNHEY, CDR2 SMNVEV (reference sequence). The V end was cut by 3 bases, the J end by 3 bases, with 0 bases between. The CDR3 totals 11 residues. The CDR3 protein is CASSFYNEQFF. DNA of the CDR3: TGTGCCAGCAGTTTCTACAATGAGCAGTTCTTC.

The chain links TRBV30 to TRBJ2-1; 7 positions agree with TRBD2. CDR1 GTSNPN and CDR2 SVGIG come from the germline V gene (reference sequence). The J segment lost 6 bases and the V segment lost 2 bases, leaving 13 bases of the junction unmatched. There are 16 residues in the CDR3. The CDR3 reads CAWSSTLAVRSNEQFF. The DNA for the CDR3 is TGTGCCTGGAGTTCCACCCTAGCGGTCAGAAGCAATGAGCAGTTCTTC.

The CDR3 coding sequence is TGTGCCACCAGCAGAGATCTGGGGGCTGGGGATACGCAGTATTTT. Protein sequence: CATSRDLGAGDTQYF. This chain joins TRBV15 and TRBJ2-3, with D maybe TRBD1 (6 bases). Germline V lookup: CDR1 LNHNV, CDR2 YYDKDF (reference sequence). This CDR3 comprises 15 residues. Trimming cost V 0 bases and J 6 bases, with 13 bases left between them.

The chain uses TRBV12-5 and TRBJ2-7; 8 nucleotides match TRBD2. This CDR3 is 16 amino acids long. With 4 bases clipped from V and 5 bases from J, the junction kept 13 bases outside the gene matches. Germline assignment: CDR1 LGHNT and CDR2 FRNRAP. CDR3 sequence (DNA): TGTGCTAGTGGTTCCCCCGGGGTAGCGGGGAAGCACGAGCAGTACTTC. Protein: CASGSPGVAGKHEQYF.

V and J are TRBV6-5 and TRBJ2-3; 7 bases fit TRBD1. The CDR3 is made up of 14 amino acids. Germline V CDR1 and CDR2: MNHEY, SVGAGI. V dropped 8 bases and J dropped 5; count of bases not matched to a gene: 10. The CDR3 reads CASGYRDSGDTQYF. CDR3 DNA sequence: TGTGCCAGCGGCTACCGGGACAGTGGAGATACGCAGTATTTT.

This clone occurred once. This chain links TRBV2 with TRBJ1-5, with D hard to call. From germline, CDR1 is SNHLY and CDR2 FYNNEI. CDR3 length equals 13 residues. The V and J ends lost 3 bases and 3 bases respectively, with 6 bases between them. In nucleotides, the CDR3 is TGTGCCAGCAGTGAGGCATTCAATCAGCCCCAGCATTTT. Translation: CASSEAFNQPQHF. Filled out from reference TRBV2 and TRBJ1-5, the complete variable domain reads EPEVTQTPSHQVTQMGQEVILRCVPISNHLYFYWYRQILGQKVEFLVSFYNNEISEKSEIFDDQFSVERPDGSNFTLKIRSTKLEDSAMYFCASSEAFNQPQHFGDGTRLSIL.

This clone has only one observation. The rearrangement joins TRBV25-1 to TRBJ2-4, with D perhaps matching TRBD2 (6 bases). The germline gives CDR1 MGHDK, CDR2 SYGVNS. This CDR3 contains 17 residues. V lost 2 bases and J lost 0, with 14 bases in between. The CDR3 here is CASSEGGFLPAKNIQYF. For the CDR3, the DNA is TGTGCCAGCAGTGAAGGAGGGTTTCTCCCAGCCAAAAACATTCAGTACTTC.

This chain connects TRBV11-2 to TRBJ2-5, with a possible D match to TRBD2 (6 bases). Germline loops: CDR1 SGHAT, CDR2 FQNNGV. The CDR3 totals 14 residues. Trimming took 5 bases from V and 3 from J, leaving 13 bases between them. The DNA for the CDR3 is TGTGCCAGCAGCCGCGGACGGACTAAAGAGACCCAGTACTTC. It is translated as CASSRGRTKETQYF. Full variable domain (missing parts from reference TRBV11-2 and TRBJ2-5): EAGVAQSPRYKIIEKRQSVAFWCNPISGHATLYWYQQILGQGPKLLIQFQNNGVVDDSQLPKDRFSAERLKGVDSTLKIQPAKLEDSAVYLCASSRGRTKETQYFGPGTRLLVL.

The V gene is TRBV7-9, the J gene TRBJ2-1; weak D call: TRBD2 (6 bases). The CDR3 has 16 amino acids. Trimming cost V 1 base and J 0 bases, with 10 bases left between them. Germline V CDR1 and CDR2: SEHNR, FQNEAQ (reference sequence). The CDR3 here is CASSLDGRGSYNEQFF. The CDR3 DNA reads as TGTGCCAGCAGCTTAGATGGGCGGGGCTCCTACAATGAGCAGTTCTTC.

The DNA of the CDR3 is TGTGCCAGCAGCTCGACCGCGACAGGGGCGGAGACTGAAGCTTTCTTT. Its protein product is CASSSTATGAETEAFF. The V gene is TRBV7-9, the J gene TRBJ1-1; TRBD1 aligns across 8 bases. Trimming cost V 4 bases and J 5 bases; bases outside gene matches: 12. Germline CDR1 and CDR2: SEHNR and FQNEAQ (reference sequence). This CDR3 contains 16 residues.

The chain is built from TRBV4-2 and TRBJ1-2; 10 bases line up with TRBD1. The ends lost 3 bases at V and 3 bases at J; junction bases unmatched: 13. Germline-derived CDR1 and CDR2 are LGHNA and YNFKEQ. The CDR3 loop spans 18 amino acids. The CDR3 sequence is CASSHYRDRGPIDYGYTF. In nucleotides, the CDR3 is TGTGCCAGCAGCCACTACCGGGACAGGGGTCCGATCGACTATGGCTACACCTTC.

CDR3 in amino acids: CASSYSGGGNEKLFF. The CDR3 coding sequence is TGTGCCAGCAGTTACTCAGGGGGCGGTAATGAAAAACTGTTTTTT. This rearrangement joins TRBV6-5 to TRBJ1-4; 7 nucleotides align to TRBD1. Per germline, CDR1 MNHEY and CDR2 SVGAGI. Losses at the gene ends were 0 bases for V and 4 bases for J; bases not matched to a gene: 2. The CDR3 sequence is 15 residues long.

CDR3 region: CASSGSRGRELGYTF. CDR3 DNA: TGTGCCAGCAGTGGGAGCAGGGGGCGAGAACTTGGCTACACCTTC. This chain joins TRBV2 and TRBJ1-2; 8 bases map to TRBD1. Germline CDR1 reads SNHLY; CDR2 reads FYNNEI. J gave up 7 bases and V 4 bases, and 11 bases lay outside the gene matches. The CDR3 consists of 15 residues.

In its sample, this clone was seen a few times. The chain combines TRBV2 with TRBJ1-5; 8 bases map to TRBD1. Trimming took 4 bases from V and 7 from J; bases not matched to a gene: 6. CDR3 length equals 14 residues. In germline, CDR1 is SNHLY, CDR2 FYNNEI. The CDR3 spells CASSATGEKQPQHF. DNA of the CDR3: TGTGCCAGCAGTGCGACAGGGGAAAAACAGCCCCAGCATTTT.

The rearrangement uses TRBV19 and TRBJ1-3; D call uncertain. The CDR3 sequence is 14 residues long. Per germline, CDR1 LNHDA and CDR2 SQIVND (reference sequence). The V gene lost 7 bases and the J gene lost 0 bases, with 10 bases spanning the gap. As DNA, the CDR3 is TGTGCCAGTAATACAGCCCTCTCTGGAAACACCATATATTTT. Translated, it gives CASNTALSGNTIYF. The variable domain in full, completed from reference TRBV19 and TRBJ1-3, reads DGGITQSPKYLFRKEGQNVTLSCEQNLNHDAMYWYRQDPGQGLRLIYYSQIVNDFQKGDIAEGYSVSREKKESFPLTVTSAQKNPTAFYLCASNTALSGNTIYFGEGSWLTVV.

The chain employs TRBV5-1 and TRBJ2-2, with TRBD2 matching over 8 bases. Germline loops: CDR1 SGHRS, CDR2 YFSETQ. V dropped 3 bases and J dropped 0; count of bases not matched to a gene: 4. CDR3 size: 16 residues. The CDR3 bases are TGCGCCAGCAGCTCAGGGCGGGGGGCGAACACCGGGGAGCTGTTTTTT. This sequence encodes CASSSGRGANTGELFF. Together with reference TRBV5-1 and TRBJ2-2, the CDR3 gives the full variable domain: KAGVTQTPRYLIKTRGQQVTLSCSPISGHRSVSWYQQTPGQGLQFLFEYFSETQRNKGNFPGRFSGRQFSNSRSEMNVSTLELGDSALYLCASSSGRGANTGELFFGEGSRLTVL.

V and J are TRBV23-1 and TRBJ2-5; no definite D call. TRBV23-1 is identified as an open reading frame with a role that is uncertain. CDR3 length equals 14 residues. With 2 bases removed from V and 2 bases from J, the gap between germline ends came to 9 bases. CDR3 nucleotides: TGCGCCAGCAGTCAAGGATCCAGACAAGAGACCCAGTACTTC. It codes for CASSQGSRQETQYF.

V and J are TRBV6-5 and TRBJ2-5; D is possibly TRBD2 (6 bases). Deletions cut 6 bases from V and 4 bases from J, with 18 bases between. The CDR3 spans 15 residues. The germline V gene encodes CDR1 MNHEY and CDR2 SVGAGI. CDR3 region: CASSPAVEGRETQYF. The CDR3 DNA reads TGTGCCAGCAGCCCAGCGGTGGAGGGGCGAGAGACCCAGTACTTC.

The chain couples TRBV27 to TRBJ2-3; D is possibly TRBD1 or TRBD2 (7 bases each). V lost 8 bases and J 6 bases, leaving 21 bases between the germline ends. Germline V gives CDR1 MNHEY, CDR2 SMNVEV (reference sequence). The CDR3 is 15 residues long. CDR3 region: CASGGGTDVRDTQYF. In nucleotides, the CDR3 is TGTGCCAGCGGGGGGGGGACAGACGTCCGCGATACGCAGTATTTT.

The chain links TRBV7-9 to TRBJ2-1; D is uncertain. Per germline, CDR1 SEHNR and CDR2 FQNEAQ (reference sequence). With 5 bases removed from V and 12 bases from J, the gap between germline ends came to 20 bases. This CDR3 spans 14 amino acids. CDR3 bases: TGTGCCAGCAGCCCACCTTTAATCTGGGATGCGCAGTTCTTC. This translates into CASSPPLIWDAQFF.

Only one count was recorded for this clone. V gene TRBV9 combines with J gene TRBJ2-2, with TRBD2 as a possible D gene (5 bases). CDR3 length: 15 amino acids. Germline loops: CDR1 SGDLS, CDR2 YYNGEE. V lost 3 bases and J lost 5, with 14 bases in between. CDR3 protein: CASSAEEDLTGELFF. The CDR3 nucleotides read TGTGCCAGCAGCGCCGAGGAGGATTTGACCGGGGAGCTGTTTTTT.

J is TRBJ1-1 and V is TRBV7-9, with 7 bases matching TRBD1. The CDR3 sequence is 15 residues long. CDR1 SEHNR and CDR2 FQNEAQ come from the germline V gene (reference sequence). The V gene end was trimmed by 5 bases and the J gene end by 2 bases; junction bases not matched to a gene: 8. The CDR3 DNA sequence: TGTGCCAGCAGCCTGGCCGGGACAGCAAACACTGAAGCTTTCTTT. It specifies CASSLAGTANTEAFF. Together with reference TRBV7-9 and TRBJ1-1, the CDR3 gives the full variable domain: DTGVSQNPRHKITKRGQNVTFRCDPISEHNRLYWYRQTLGQGPEFLTYFQNEAQLEKSRLLSDRFSAERPKGSFSTLEIQRTEQGDSAMYLCASSLAGTANTEAFFGQGTRLTVV.

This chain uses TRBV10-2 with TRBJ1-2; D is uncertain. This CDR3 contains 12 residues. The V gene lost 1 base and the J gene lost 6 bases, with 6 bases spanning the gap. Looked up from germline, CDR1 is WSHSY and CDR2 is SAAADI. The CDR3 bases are TGCGCCAGCAGTGAGTACGGCGATGGCTACACCTTC. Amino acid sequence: CASSEYGDGYTF.

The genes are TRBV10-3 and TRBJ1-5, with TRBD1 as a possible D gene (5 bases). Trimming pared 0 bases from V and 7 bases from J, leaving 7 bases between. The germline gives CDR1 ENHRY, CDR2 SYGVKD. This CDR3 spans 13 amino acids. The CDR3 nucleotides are TGTGCCATCAGTGAGTCAGGGGACCAGCCCCAGCATTTT. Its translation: CAISESGDQPQHF.

CDR3 residues: CASSRADNEQFF. CDR3 sequence (DNA): TGTGCCAGCAGCAGGGCCGACAATGAGCAGTTCTTC. The V and J genes are TRBV11-1 and TRBJ2-1, with D unresolved. CDR1 and CDR2 (germline): SGHAT, FQDESV (reference sequence). This CDR3 spans 12 amino acids. The V gene lost 5 bases and the J gene lost 5 bases, with 7 bases spanning the gap.

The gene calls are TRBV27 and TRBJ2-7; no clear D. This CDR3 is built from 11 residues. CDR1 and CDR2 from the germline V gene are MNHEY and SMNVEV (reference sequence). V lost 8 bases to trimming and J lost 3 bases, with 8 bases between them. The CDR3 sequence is CASGKYYEQYF. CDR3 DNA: TGTGCCAGCGGAAAGTACTACGAGCAGTACTTC.

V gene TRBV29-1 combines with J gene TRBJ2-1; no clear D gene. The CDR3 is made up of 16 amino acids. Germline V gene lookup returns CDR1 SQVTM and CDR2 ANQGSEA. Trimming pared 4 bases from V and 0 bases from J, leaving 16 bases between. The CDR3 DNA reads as TGCAGCGTTGCTCAGGCCGAGCCTCCCTCCTACAATGAGCAGTTCTTC. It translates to CSVAQAEPPSYNEQFF.

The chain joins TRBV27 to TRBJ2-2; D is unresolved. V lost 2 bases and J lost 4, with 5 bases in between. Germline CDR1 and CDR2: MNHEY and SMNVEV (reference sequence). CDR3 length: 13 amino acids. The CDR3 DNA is TGTGCCAGCAGTTTAGGCCGCACCGGGGAGCTGTTTTTT. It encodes CASSLGRTGELFF.

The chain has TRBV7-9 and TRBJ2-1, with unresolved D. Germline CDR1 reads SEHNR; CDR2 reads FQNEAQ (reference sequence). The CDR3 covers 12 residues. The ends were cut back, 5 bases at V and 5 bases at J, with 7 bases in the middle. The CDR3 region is CASSLGHNEQFF. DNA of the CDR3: TGTGCCAGCAGCCTCGGGCACAATGAGCAGTTCTTC. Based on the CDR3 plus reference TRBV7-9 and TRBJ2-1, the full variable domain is DTGVSQNPRHKITKRGQNVTFRCDPISEHNRLYWYRQTLGQGPEFLTYFQNEAQLEKSRLLSDRFSAERPKGSFSTLEIQRTEQGDSAMYLCASSLGHNEQFFGPGTRLTVL.

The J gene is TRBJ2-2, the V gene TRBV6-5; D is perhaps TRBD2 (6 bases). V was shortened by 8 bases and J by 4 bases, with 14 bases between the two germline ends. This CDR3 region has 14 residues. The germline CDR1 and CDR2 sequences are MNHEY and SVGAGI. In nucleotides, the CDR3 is TGTGCCAGCGGGGTCCGGGGGAGCACCGGGGAGCTGTTTTTT. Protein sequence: CASGVRGSTGELFF.

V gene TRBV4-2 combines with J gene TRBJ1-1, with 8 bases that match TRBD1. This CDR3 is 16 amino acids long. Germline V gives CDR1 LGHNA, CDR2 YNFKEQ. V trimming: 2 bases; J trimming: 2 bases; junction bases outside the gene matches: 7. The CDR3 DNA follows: TGTGCCAGCAGCCAAAGGGCAGGGGGCTTTAACACTGAAGCTTTCTTT. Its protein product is CASSQRAGGFNTEAFF.